Listed here are 5 T cell receptor beta chains from one sample, sequenced in a study of cytomegalovirus exposure and HLA in healthy donors. Primers included in the PCR were 60 Vbeta and 13 Jbeta primers. Clones were sequenced by immunoSEQ multiplex PCR, and TCRdb holds only the in-frame ones, with some missing. Among approximately 75,000 clones listed, 84% were seen once. The sequenced sample consisted of PBMCs. All receptors derive from a man aged 65 to 85 in good health and CMV-seropositive.

The chain recombines TRBV29-1 with TRBJ1-1; TRBD1 is a possible D gene (6 bases). This CDR3 comprises 12 residues. Trimming shortened V by 6 bases and J by 11 bases, and 19 bases separated the two germline ends. Germline loops: CDR1 SQVTM, CDR2 ANQGSEA. The CDR3 sequence: CSVMGGQLRAFF. The DNA of the CDR3 is TGCAGCGTGATGGGCGGACAGTTGCGTGCTTTCTTT.

The V gene is TRBV19, the J gene TRBJ2-7, with 7 bases identical to TRBD2. V gave up 8 bases and J gave up 1 base; unmatched junction bases: 5. The CDR3 is made up of 13 amino acids. Germline V gene data show CDR1 as LNHDA and CDR2 as SQIVND (reference sequence). The CDR3 protein is CASGRDGSYEQYF. The CDR3 DNA reads TGTGCCAGTGGGAGGGACGGATCCTACGAGCAGTACTTC.

The rearrangement joins TRBV25-1 to TRBJ2-1; the D gene is possibly TRBD2 (5 bases). CDR1 MGHDK and CDR2 SYGVNS come from the germline V gene. CDR3 length: 14 amino acids. V lost 2 bases, J lost 7 bases, and 12 bases lay in between. The CDR3, as DNA: TGTGCCAGCAGTGAACTCGAGGGTGGAAATGAGCAGTTCTTC. It encodes CASSELEGGNEQFF.

This chain joins TRBV21-1 and TRBJ1-5; the listed D gene, TRBD1, was not tested against the DNA. TRBV21-1 is a pseudogene locus. The CDR3 runs 12 residues. The CDR3 DNA reads as TGTGCCAGAGTAGCCAGGGGTCAGCCCCAGCATTTT. It is translated as CARVARGQPQHF.

J is TRBJ2-2 and V is TRBV10-2; 8 bases align to TRBD1. The germline gives CDR1 WSHSY, CDR2 SAAADI. The CDR3 sequence is 14 residues long. V lost 5 bases to trimming and J lost 5 bases; unmatched junction nucleotides: 4. CDR3 protein: CASSRQGWTGELFF. In DNA, the CDR3 is TGCGCCAGCAGTCGACAGGGGTGGACCGGGGAGCTGTTTTTT.